One sample yielded the 8 T cell receptor beta chains listed below, sequenced in a study of Ad26.COV2.S vaccination and SARS-CoV-2 variants. The repertoire was sequenced with immunoSEQ multiplex PCR; TCRdb's copy has only in-frame clones and lacks some. The sample holds 100,000 or so clones, around 81% seen once. The sample here was peripheral blood, taken after recovery from COVID-19. These receptors all stem from a human donor who had recovered from COVID-19.

V is TRBV5-1 and J is TRBJ1-2; D gene unclear. V lost 2 bases, J lost 1 base, and 6 bases lay in between. The CDR3 is made up of 13 amino acids. From germline, CDR1 is SGHRS and CDR2 YFSETQ. CDR3 residues: CASSFDINYGYTF. In DNA, the CDR3 is TGCGCCAGCAGCTTCGACATTAACTATGGCTACACCTTC.

The V gene is TRBV5-1, the J gene TRBJ2-1; TRBD1 might be the D (6 bases). This CDR3 contains 14 residues. Germline assignment: CDR1 SGHRS and CDR2 YFSETQ. Trimming stripped 5 bases from V and 4 bases from J, with 13 bases between. CDR3 in DNA: TGCGCCAGCAGTCCCATTACAGGGTACAATGAGCAGTTCTTC. As protein: CASSPITGYNEQFF.

This chain joins TRBV6-2 or TRBV6-3 and TRBJ1-5; D not certain. Germline V gene data show CDR1 as MNHEY and CDR2 as SVGEGT. The CDR3 totals 14 residues. The V gene lost 2 bases and the J gene lost 5 bases, with 10 bases spanning the gap. CDR3 in DNA: TGTGCCAGCAGTTACACACGCGGGGATCAGCCCCAGCATTTT. Translating it yields CASSYTRGDQPQHF.

This chain uses TRBV7-9 with TRBJ2-7; D unresolved. In germline, CDR1 is SEHNR, CDR2 FQNEAQ (reference sequence). The CDR3 extends over 11 amino acids. Trimming shortened V by 4 bases and J by 4 bases, and 5 bases separated the two germline ends. This CDR3 is CASSSLYEQYF. The CDR3 nucleotides are TGTGCCAGCAGCTCTTTATACGAGCAGTACTTC.

The chain recombines TRBV7-3 with TRBJ2-2; D remains ambiguous. V lost 4 bases and J lost 7, with 10 bases in between. CDR1 and CDR2 from the germline V gene are SGHTA and FQGTGA. This CDR3 contains 13 residues. The CDR3 sequence: CASSSQYGGELFF. The CDR3 DNA reads as TGTGCCAGCAGCTCCCAGTATGGCGGGGAGCTGTTTTTT.

This chain links TRBV30 with TRBJ1-3; possible D gene TRBD1, 5 bases. This CDR3 spans 13 amino acids. Germline values: CDR1 GTSNPN, CDR2 SVGIG (reference sequence). V was pared by 3 bases and J by 4 bases, with 10 bases between. CDR3 region: CAWRTSGGNTIYF. The CDR3 DNA reads as TGTGCCTGGAGGACGTCAGGGGGAAACACCATATATTTT.

The chain employs TRBV19 and TRBJ1-3; maybe TRBD1 (5 bases). The CDR3 runs 14 residues. Trimming left V 3 bases short and J 2 bases short, with 8 bases between. CDR1 is LNHDA, CDR2 SQIVND, per germline (reference sequence). CDR3 sequence: CASSIEGAGNTIYF. In nucleotides, the CDR3 is TGTGCCAGTAGTATTGAAGGGGCTGGAAACACCATATATTTT. Full variable domain (missing parts from reference TRBV19 and TRBJ1-3): DGGITQSPKYLFRKEGQNVTLSCEQNLNHDAMYWYRQDPGQGLRLIYYSQIVNDFQKGDIAEGYSVSREKKESFPLTVTSAQKNPTAFYLCASSIEGAGNTIYFGEGSWLTVV.

This clone was seen only once. CDR3 bases: TGTGCCAGCAGCCACCGTGGGGGGGGCGACACCGGGGAGCTGTTTTTT. Residues: CASSHRGGGDTGELFF. The chain couples TRBV5-5 to TRBJ2-2; D is possibly TRBD2 (7 bases). This CDR3 has 16 residues. Germline V gene lookup returns CDR1 SGHKS and CDR2 YYEKEE (reference sequence). V was cut by 4 bases and J by 3 bases, with 16 bases left in between. Full variable domain (rest looked up from reference TRBV5-5 and TRBJ2-2): DAGVTQSPTHLIKTRGQQVTLRCSPISGHKSVSWYQQVLGQGPQFIFQYYEKEERGRGNFPDRFSARQFPNYSSELNVNALLLGDSALYLCASSHRGGGDTGELFFGEGSRLTVL.